This T cell receptor beta chain appears in the sequencing data of a study of cytomegalovirus exposure and HLA in healthy donors. Remarks on this clone: Its antigen is unknown.

The V gene's germline CDR1 is SGHTA and CDR2 FQGNSA. Trimming removed 1 base from V and 6 bases from J, with 12 bases in between. This CDR3 comprises 15 residues. Researchers ran the PCR with 60 Vbeta and 13 Jbeta primers. Only in-frame clones appear in the TCRdb table, and some are missing; sequencing was by immunoSEQ multiplex PCR. The data show 130,000 to 150,000 clones, with 73% seen just once and about 1.5% held by the top ten. Study-wide points: Accounts indicate the classifier identified cytomegalovirus status with strong specificity and sensitivity.

This TCR was recovered from a woman in her late teens or twenties in good health and CMV-seronegative. The gene calls are TRBV7-2 and TRBJ2-2, with a possible D match to TRBD2 (5 bases). The source material was PBMCs. The CDR3 loop is CASSLVVGGAGELFF. The CDR3 bases are TGTGCCAGCAGCTTAGTAGTAGGAGGCGCCGGGGAGCTGTTTTTT.